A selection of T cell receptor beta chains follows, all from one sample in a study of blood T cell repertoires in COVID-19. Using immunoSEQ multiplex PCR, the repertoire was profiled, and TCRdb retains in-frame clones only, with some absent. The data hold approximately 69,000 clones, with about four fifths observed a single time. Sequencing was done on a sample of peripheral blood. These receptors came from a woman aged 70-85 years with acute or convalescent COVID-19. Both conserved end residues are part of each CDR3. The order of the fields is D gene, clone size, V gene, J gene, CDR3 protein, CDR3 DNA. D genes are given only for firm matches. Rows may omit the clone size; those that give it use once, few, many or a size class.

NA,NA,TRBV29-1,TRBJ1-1,CSVVDRQEAFF,TGCAGCGTTGTTGATAGACAGGAAGCTTTCTTT
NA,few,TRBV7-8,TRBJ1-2,CASSPRGDYGYTF,TGTGCCAGCAGCCCCAGAGGCGACTATGGCTACACCTTC
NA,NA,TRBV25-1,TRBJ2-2,CASSELEGQENTGELFF,TGTGCCAGCAGTGAATTGGAGGGGCAGGAGAACACCGGGGAGCTGTTTTTT
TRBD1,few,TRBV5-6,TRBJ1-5,CASSLQGDQPQHF,TGTGCCAGCAGCTTACAGGGGGATCAGCCCCAGCATTTT
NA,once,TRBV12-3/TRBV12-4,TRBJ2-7,CASSHQGSEQYF,TGTGCCAGCAGTCACCAGGGAAGCGAGCAGTACTTC
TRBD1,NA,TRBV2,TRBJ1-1,CASRGPGRGLAEAFF,TGTGCCAGCAGGGGGCCAGGAAGGGGGCTCGCTGAAGCTTTCTTT
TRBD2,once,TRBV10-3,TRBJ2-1,CAIRTSGGNNEQFF,TGTGCCATCAGGACTAGCGGAGGGAACAATGAGCAGTTCTTC
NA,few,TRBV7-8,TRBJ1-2,CASSYSRGTEGDGYTF,TGTGCCAGCAGCTATAGCCGCGGGACGGAAGGGGATGGCTACACCTTC
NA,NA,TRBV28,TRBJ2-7,CASGQLDHEQYF,TGTGCCAGCGGACAACTCGACCACGAGCAGTACTTC
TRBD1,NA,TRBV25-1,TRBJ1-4,CASSGTGQGVKKLFF,TGTGCCAGCAGTGGCACCGGACAGGGTGTGAAAAAACTGTTTTTT